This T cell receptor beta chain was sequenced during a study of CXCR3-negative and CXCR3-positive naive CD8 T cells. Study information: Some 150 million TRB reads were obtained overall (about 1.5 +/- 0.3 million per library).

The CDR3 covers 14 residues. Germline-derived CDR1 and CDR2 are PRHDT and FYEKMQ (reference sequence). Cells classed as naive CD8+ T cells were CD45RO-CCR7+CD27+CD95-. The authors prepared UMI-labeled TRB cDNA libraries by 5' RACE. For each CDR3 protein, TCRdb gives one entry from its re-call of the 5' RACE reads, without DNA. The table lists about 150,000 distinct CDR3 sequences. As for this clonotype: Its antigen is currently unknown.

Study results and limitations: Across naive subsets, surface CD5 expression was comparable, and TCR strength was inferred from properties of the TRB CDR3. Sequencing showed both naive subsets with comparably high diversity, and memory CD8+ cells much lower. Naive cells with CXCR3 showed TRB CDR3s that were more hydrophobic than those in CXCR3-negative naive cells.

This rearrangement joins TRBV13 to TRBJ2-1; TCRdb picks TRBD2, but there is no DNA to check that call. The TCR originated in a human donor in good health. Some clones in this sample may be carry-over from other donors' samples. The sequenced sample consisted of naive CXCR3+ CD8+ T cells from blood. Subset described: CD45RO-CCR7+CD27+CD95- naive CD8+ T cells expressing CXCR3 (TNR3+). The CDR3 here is CASTEGLADNEQFF. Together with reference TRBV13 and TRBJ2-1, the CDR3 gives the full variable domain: AAGVIQSPRHLIKEKRETATLKCYPIPRHDTVYWYQQGPGQDPQFLISFYEKMQSDKGSIPDRFSAQQFSDYHSELNMSSLELGDSALYFCASTEGLADNEQFFGPGTRLTVL.